This T cell receptor (beta chain) emerged from a study of monozygotic twins with inflammatory bowel disease. Study findings and constraints: Especially with disease activity, IBD patients had fewer clonotypes in common with others than healthy twins did. The existence of one strong signal or clonotype linked to IBD lacked support.

As to this clonotype: Its antigen is unknown.

Each sample's cDNA came from eight separate reactions. Molecular identifiers with 6-nucleotide sample barcodes were added during cDNA synthesis via template switching. TCRdb re-called the 5' RACE reads; one entry per CDR3 protein, DNA not given. The sample includes some 400,000 distinct CDR3 sequences. CDR3 length equals 13 residues. In germline, CDR1 is MNHEY, CDR2 SVGEGT. What was sequenced was blood. The receptor's source is a human donor with ulcerative colitis or Crohn's disease, or a healthy co-twin of an affected twin (not recorded which). The chain joins TRBV6-2 or TRBV6-3 to TRBJ2-1. This CDR3 reads CASSYWANYEQFF.